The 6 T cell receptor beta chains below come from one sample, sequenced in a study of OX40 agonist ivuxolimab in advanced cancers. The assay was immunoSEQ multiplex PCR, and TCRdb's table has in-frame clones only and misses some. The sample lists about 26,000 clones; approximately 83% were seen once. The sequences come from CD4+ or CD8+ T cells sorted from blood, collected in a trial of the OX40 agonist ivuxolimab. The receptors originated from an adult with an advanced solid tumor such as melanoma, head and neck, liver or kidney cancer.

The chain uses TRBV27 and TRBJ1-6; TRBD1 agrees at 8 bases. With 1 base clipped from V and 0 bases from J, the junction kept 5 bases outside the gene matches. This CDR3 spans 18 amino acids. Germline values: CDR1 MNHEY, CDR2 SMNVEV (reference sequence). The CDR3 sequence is CASSLWGQVDSYNSPLHF. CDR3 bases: TGTGCCAGCAGTTTATGGGGACAGGTTGACTCCTATAATTCACCCCTCCACTTT.

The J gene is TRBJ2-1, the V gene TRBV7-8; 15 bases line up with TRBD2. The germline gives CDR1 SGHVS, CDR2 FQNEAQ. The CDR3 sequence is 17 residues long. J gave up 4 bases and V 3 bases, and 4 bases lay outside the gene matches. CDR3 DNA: TGTGCCAGCAGCTTGGGACTAGCGGGGGGCGGATACAATGAGCAGTTCTTC. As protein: CASSLGLAGGGYNEQFF.

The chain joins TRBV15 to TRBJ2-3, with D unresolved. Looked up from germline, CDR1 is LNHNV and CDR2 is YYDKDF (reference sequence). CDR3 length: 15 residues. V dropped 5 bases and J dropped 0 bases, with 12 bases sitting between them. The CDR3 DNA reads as TGTGCCACCAGCCGATCAGCCACTAGCACAGATACGCAGTATTTT. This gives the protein CATSRSATSTDTQYF.

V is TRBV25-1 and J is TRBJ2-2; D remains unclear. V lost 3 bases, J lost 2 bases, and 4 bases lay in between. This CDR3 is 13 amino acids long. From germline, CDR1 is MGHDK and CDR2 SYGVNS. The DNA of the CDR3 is TGTGCCAGCAGTGACATAAACACCGGGGAGCTGTTTTTT. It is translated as CASSDINTGELFF. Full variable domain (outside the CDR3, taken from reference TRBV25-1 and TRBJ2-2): EADIYQTPRYLVIGTGKKITLECSQTMGHDKMYWYQQDPGMELHLIHYSYGVNSTEKGDLSSESTVSRIRTEHFPLTLESARPSHTSQYLCASSDINTGELFFGEGSRLTVL.

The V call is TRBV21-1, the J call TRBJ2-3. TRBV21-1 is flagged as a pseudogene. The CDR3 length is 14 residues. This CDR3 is CASSKRPVTDTQYF. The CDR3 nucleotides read TGTGCCAGCAGCAAAAGACCGGTTACAGATACGCAGTATTTT.

CDR3 nucleotides: TGTGCCAGCAGCTTGGGGACAGTTAGCAATCAGCCCCAGCATTTT. It specifies CASSLGTVSNQPQHF. J is TRBJ1-5 and V is TRBV5-8; TRBD1 is a possible D gene (6 bases). Between the trimmed V and J ends, which lost 0 bases and 0 bases, there was a span of 7 bases. CDR1 and CDR2 (germline): SGHTS, YDEGEE. The CDR3 totals 15 residues. The full variable domain, completed using reference TRBV5-8 and TRBJ1-5, is EAGVTQSPTHLIKTRGQQATLRCSPISGHTSVYWYQQALGLGLQFLLWYDEGEERNRGNFPPRFSGRQFPNYSSELNVNALELEDSALYLCASSLGTVSNQPQHFGDGTRLSIL.